The 22 T cell receptor beta chains below were found in one sample sequenced in a study of T cell responses to AZD1222 COVID-19 vaccine. The data were produced by immunoSEQ multiplex PCR, yet TCRdb's version contains in-frame clones alone and is incomplete. The profile covers 140,000 or so clones, with around 89% appearing a single time and 3% to 4% taken by the ten largest. The sample was peripheral blood, taken 28 days after the second AZD1222 dose. Receptor source: an adult who received the AZD1222 COVID-19 vaccine.

The CDR3, as DNA: TGCGCCAGCAGCCATACCCCACGGGGGGATCAGCCCCAGCATTTT. Translating it yields CASSHTPRGDQPQHF. This chain links TRBV4-1 with TRBJ1-5; D is possibly TRBD1 (5 bases). The CDR3 length is 15 residues. V was shortened by 3 bases and J by 5 bases, with 14 bases between the two germline ends. Germline CDR1 reads MGHRA; CDR2 reads YSYEKL.

CDR3 coding DNA: TGTGCCATCAGTGACATCTATACCAGGTTTCAAACTGGAAACACCATATATTTT. This translates into CAISDIYTRFQTGNTIYF. The V call is TRBV10-3, the J call TRBJ1-3; D ambiguous. V dropped 3 bases and J dropped 2 bases, with 20 bases sitting between them. Germline V gene sequence: CDR1 ENHRY, CDR2 SYGVKD. The length of the CDR3 is 18 residues.

This rearrangement joins TRBV27 to TRBJ2-2; D is unclear. Germline V CDR1 and CDR2: MNHEY, SMNVEV (reference sequence). The V gene lost 3 bases and the J gene lost 6 bases, with 11 bases spanning the gap. The length of the CDR3 is 14 residues. The CDR3 loop is CASSFTWIPGELFF. The CDR3 DNA follows: TGTGCCAGCAGTTTTACCTGGATCCCCGGGGAGCTGTTTTTT.

The chain is built from TRBV15 and TRBJ1-6; 12 bases match TRBD1. V lost 6 bases to trimming and J lost 8 bases; unmatched junction nucleotides: 8. CDR3 size: 16 residues. Germline CDR1 and CDR2: LNHNV and YYDKDF (reference sequence). The CDR3 sequence is CATRFNRDRGHSPLHF. The CDR3 DNA follows: TGTGCCACCAGATTCAACCGGGACAGGGGGCATTCACCCCTCCACTTT.

V and J are TRBV7-2 and TRBJ1-6, with a weak D call TRBD1 (5 bases). Germline loops: CDR1 SGHTA, CDR2 FQGNSA. Trimming pared 10 bases from V and 10 bases from J, leaving 17 bases between. This CDR3 spans 13 amino acids. The CDR3 bases are TGTGCCACAACCCCGGGGGTAGGGTCACCCCTCCACTTT. The encoded protein is CATTPGVGSPLHF.

The V call is TRBV28, the J call TRBJ1-4, with TRBD1 matching over 7 bases. Germline lookup yields CDR1 MDHEN and CDR2 SYDVKM. The junction had 7 bases not matched to a gene; V was cut back by 2 bases and J by 1 base. The CDR3 spans 17 residues. For the CDR3, the DNA is TGTGCCAGCAGTTTACTCACCAGGGGGGGAACTAATGAAAAACTGTTTTTT. Translation: CASSLLTRGGTNEKLFF. The whole variable domain, filled in from reference TRBV28 and TRBJ1-4, reads DVKVTQSSRYLVKRTGEKVFLECVQDMDHENMFWYRQDPGLGLRLIYFSYDVKMKEKGDIPEGYSVSREKKERFSLILESASTNQTSMYLCASSLLTRGGTNEKLFFGSGTQLSVL.

CDR3 sequence: CASSAIGAPGDEQFF. The CDR3 DNA sequence: TGCGCCAGCAGCGCAATAGGGGCACCCGGCGATGAGCAGTTCTTC. J is TRBJ2-1 and V is TRBV4-1, with a possible D match to TRBD1 (5 bases). This CDR3 contains 15 residues. V gave up 5 bases and J gave up 8 bases, with 19 bases separating them. Germline CDR1 and CDR2: MGHRA and YSYEKL.

This chain links TRBV28 with TRBJ2-7, with D maybe TRBD1 (6 bases). The CDR3 has 14 amino acids. V lost 8 bases and J 2 bases, leaving 16 bases between the germline ends. Germline CDR1 MDHEN, CDR2 SYDVKM. The CDR3, as DNA: TGTGCCAGCGGGGGCCCTAAAGGGGCCTACGAGCAGTACTTC. Translation: CASGGPKGAYEQYF.

The gene calls are TRBV3-1 (or the pseudogene TRBV3-2) and TRBJ2-1; the match to TRBD2 covers 9 bases. CDR1 is LGHDT, CDR2 YNNKEL, per germline (reference sequence). This CDR3 contains 16 residues. J was trimmed by 5 bases and V by 0 bases; bases with no gene match: 5. CDR3 sequence: CASSQDLLAGHNEQFF. The CDR3 DNA reads TGTGCCAGCAGCCAAGATCTACTAGCGGGTCACAATGAGCAGTTCTTC.

The V and J genes are TRBV28 and TRBJ1-2; tentatively, D is TRBD1 (6 bases). Trimming left V 4 bases short and J 6 bases short, with 12 bases between. Germline assignment: CDR1 MDHEN and CDR2 SYDVKM. This CDR3 comprises 13 residues. The CDR3 is CASSSGVSDGYTF. The CDR3 DNA is TGTGCCAGCAGTTCAGGGGTGAGCGATGGCTACACCTTC.

The rearrangement uses TRBV7-2 and TRBJ2-5, with unresolved D. The germline V and J ends were trimmed by 0 bases and 5 bases, with 10 bases remaining between them. This CDR3 has 14 residues. Germline V gives CDR1 SGHTA, CDR2 FQGNSA. DNA of the CDR3: TGTGCCAGCAGCTTAGCGCTAATGTCGGAGACCCAGTACTTC. Amino acid sequence: CASSLALMSETQYF.

V is TRBV3-1 (or the pseudogene TRBV3-2) and J is TRBJ1-6; unclear D gene. The length of the CDR3 is 16 residues. V was shortened by 0 bases and J by 10 bases, with 16 bases between the two germline ends. CDR1 is LGHDT, CDR2 YNNKEL, per germline (reference sequence). CDR3 sequence: CASSQEGSRPRSPLHF. CDR3 nucleotides: TGTGCCAGCAGCCAAGAGGGGTCCAGACCACGGTCACCCCTCCACTTT.

The CDR3 bases are TGCGCCAGCAGCTTCTCGGGGCCTGGGGATGGCTACACCTTC. This translates into CASSFSGPGDGYTF. The chain links TRBV5-1 to TRBJ1-2; weak D call: TRBD1 (5 bases). Germline CDR1 is SGHRS and CDR2 is YFSETQ. V gave up 2 bases and J gave up 6 bases, with 14 bases separating them. CDR3 length: 14 residues.

This sequence joins TRBV18 and TRBJ1-1, with a tentative D call TRBD1 (6 bases). Per the germline V gene, CDR1 is KGHSH and CDR2 is LQKENI. V lost 3 bases and J lost 1, with 9 bases in between. The CDR3 runs 14 residues. The CDR3 bases are TGTGCCAGCTCACCGGGGGCAAGGAACACTGAAGCTTTCTTT. It is translated as CASSPGARNTEAFF.

V gene TRBV29-1 combines with J gene TRBJ2-2, with 7 bases lining up with TRBD2. Germline CDR1 is SQVTM and CDR2 is ANQGSEA. This CDR3 contains 14 residues. V shed 8 bases and J 0 bases; nucleotides not matched to a gene: 6. CDR3 sequence: CSSSGIANTGELFF. CDR3 nucleotides: TGCAGCTCCAGCGGGATCGCGAACACCGGGGAGCTGTTTTTT.

This clone was picked up a small number of times. This chain joins TRBV7-6 and TRBJ2-2; possible D gene TRBD2, 5 bases. This CDR3 has 16 amino acids. V dropped 8 bases and J dropped 4 bases, with 20 bases sitting between them. Per the germline V gene, CDR1 is SGHVS and CDR2 is FNYEAQ. The CDR3 nucleotides read TGTGCCAGCTCCCTTGAAGGTGCCGGGGTCACCGGGGAGCTGTTTTTT. This encodes CASSLEGAGVTGELFF.

The chain joins TRBV9 to TRBJ1-3; unclear D gene. CDR3 length: 14 amino acids. V shed 1 base and J shed 0 bases, with 5 bases lying between them. Germline V gene lookup returns CDR1 SGDLS and CDR2 YYNGEE. The CDR3 sequence is CASSVSSSGNTIYF. The CDR3 nucleotides are TGTGCCAGCAGCGTATCCAGCTCTGGAAACACCATATATTTT.

V usage is TRBV7-9 and J usage is TRBJ2-1; D is possibly TRBD1 (5 bases). CDR1 and CDR2 (germline): SEHNR, FQNEAQ (reference sequence). V was cut by 2 bases and J by 10 bases, with 12 bases left in between. The CDR3 sequence is 13 residues long. CDR3 in DNA: TGTGCCAGCAGCTTAACGACAGTAAACGAGCAGTTCTTC. As protein: CASSLTTVNEQFF.

The V call is TRBV27, the J call TRBJ2-2; D gene unclear. CDR1 and CDR2 from the germline V gene are MNHEY and SMNVEV (reference sequence). The CDR3 totals 12 residues. V lost 4 bases and J lost 5, with 5 bases in between. In DNA, the CDR3 is TGTGCCAGCAGTTGGGTGACCGGGGAGCTGTTTTTT. Translation gives CASSWVTGELFF.

This chain joins TRBV6-6 and TRBJ1-1; no definite D call. Trimming shortened V by 0 bases and J by 7 bases, and 15 bases separated the two germline ends. The CDR3 length is 15 residues. The germline gives CDR1 MNHNY, CDR2 SVGAGI (reference sequence). This CDR3 reads CASSYSGGRALEAFF. The DNA for the CDR3 is TGTGCCAGCAGTTACTCCGGCGGGAGGGCACTTGAAGCTTTCTTT.

The J gene is TRBJ1-5, the V gene TRBV11-2, with D possibly TRBD1 on 5 matching bases. Trimming removed 5 bases at V and 3 bases at J, with 14 bases between. CDR1 is SGHAT and CDR2 is FQNNGV in the germline V gene. The CDR3 consists of 15 residues. Here the CDR3 reads CASSPGSSPNQPQHF. CDR3 nucleotides: TGTGCCAGCAGCCCAGGGTCTAGTCCCAATCAGCCCCAGCATTTT.

With regard to this clone: Other DNA sequences within the sample encode an identical CDR3. For the CDR3, the DNA is TGTGCCAGCAGCTTAGAAGCAGGGAATCAGCCCCAGCATTTT. Encoded protein: CASSLEAGNQPQHF. The chain links TRBV7-2 to TRBJ1-5; D perhaps matches TRBD1 (5 bases). Trimming shortened V by 1 base and J by 4 bases, and 8 bases separated the two germline ends. The CDR3 totals 14 residues. Germline V CDR1 and CDR2: SGHTA, FQGNSA.